This T cell receptor (beta chain) was identified in a study of T cells expressing NK-cell markers. Study in general: One of the eight sequenced donors was seronegative, whereas the other seven were HCMV-seropositive. The study's findings and limits: In a group of about 6 donors, dominant NKG2C+ clonotypes represented roughly 1.0-7.0% of CD8+ T cells. The CD3+CD56-NKG2C+ fraction of a few donors was likewise dominated by these clonotypes.

Of note for this clonotype: Its matching antigen is unknown.

TCRdb derives one entry per CDR3 protein from the 5' RACE reads, leaving out DNA. Its table lists roughly 450,000 distinct CDR3 sequences. The CDR3 is made up of 14 amino acids. Looked up from germline, CDR1 is KGHDR and CDR2 is SFDVKD. Sequencing input: blood T cells: a sorted CD56 or NKG2C T cell subset, CD4+ or CD8+ T cells, or bulk PBMC T cells (not recorded which). This chain uses TRBV24-1 with TRBJ2-4; the TCRdb D gene call, TRBD1, has no DNA to confirm it. The sequence was obtained from a woman aged 45-65 years in good health. The CDR3 reads CATSAGGTKNIQYF.